This T cell receptor beta chain was captured in a study of response to subunit inactivated influenza vaccine. This clonotype was observed a few times. Its antigen remains unidentified. TCRdb redid the calling of the RT-PCR reads with MiXCR, one entry per CDR3 protein. In the table there are 600,000 to 850,000 distinct CDR3 sequences, 12% to 15% of which are singletons. Germline CDR1 is MDHEN and CDR2 is SYDVKM. With 11 bases removed from V and 4 bases from J, the gap between germline ends came to 17 bases. The CDR3 contains 13 residues. Whole-study results and caveats: Authors proposed each seasonal influenza vaccination draws in few new T cells.

This receptor was taken from a man aged 45 to 65 who received an inactivated influenza vaccine. The specimen comprised PBMCs from blood, sampled 14 to 15 days before vaccination. The V and J genes are TRBV28 and TRBJ1-1; D call uncertain. DNA for the CDR3: TGTGCCTCGCGGCCGGGGATGGGCACTGAAGCTTTCTTT. Encoded protein: CASRPGMGTEAFF. The full variable domain, in which reference TRBV28 and TRBJ1-1 provide the parts outside the CDR3, is DVKVTQSSRYLVKRTGEKVFLECVQDMDHENMFWYRQDPGLGLRLIYFSYDVKMKEKGDIPEGYSVSREKKERFSLILESASTNQTSMYLCASRPGMGTEAFFGQGTRLTVV.